The 19 T cell receptor beta chains presented below share a single source sample, sequenced in a study of T cell clones after liver transplantation. The protocol was immunoSEQ multiplex PCR, while the TCRdb copy is restricted to in-frame clones and leaves out a portion. Among 95,000 to 110,000 clones listed, around 86% were seen once. The input for sequencing was CD4+ T cells from blood, taken before liver transplant. These receptors originate from a human donor who received a liver transplant.

This clone was found many times. CDR3 region: CASSRSIATGELFF. Here the CDR3 DNA reads TGTGCCAGCAGCCGATCGATCGCCACCGGGGAGCTGTTTTTT. The V call is TRBV7-3, the J call TRBJ2-2; D remains unclear. CDR3 size: 14 residues. Between the trimmed V and J ends, which lost 5 bases and 4 bases, there was a span of 11 bases. CDR1 is SGHTA, CDR2 FQGTGA, per germline.

The J gene is TRBJ2-5, the V gene TRBV5-1; 7 bases match TRBD1. CDR1 and CDR2 (germline): SGHRS, YFSETQ. The CDR3 spans 15 residues. V dropped 7 bases and J dropped 2; count of bases not matched to a gene: 11. CDR3 region: CASSRGGSRQETQYF. In nucleotides, the CDR3 is TGCGCCAGCTCGCGAGGGGGCAGCAGACAAGAGACCCAGTACTTC.

The V gene is TRBV6-1, the J gene TRBJ2-7; unclear D gene. The CDR3 is made up of 15 amino acids. In germline, CDR1 is MNHNS, CDR2 SASEGT. V lost 3 bases to trimming and J lost 1 base, with 13 bases between them. The chain's CDR3 is CASSEGWQESYEQYF. The DNA of the CDR3 is TGTGCCAGCAGTGAGGGGTGGCAGGAATCCTACGAGCAGTACTTC.

This rearrangement joins TRBV7-7 to TRBJ1-1; the D is unclear. The germline gives CDR1 SSHAT, CDR2 FNYEAQ (reference sequence). The V end was cut by 3 bases, the J end by 3 bases, with 8 bases between. The CDR3 consists of 13 residues. This CDR3 is CASSLVPDTEAFF. CDR3 coding DNA: TGTGCCAGCAGCTTGGTTCCGGACACTGAAGCTTTCTTT.

The chain uses TRBV7-2 and TRBJ1-1; a weak D match, TRBD1 (5 bases). Germline V gene data show CDR1 as SGHTA and CDR2 as FQGNSA. The CDR3 extends over 13 amino acids. Trimming removed 5 bases from V and 0 bases from J, with 7 bases in between. The CDR3 nucleotides are TGTGCCAGCAGCGGGGCCCTGAACACTGAAGCTTTCTTT. Residues: CASSGALNTEAFF.

The table lists this clone with a count of one. This chain uses TRBV2 with TRBJ1-2; D not certain. V was pared by 7 bases and J by 0 bases, with 9 bases between. The CDR3 is made up of 13 amino acids. The V gene's germline CDR1 is SNHLY and CDR2 FYNNEI. CDR3 region: CASILSTNYGYTF. The CDR3 coding sequence is TGTGCCAGCATACTCAGTACTAACTATGGCTACACCTTC.

This clone was found once. The chain is built from TRBV11-1 and TRBJ1-2, with 8 bases that match TRBD1. Germline CDR1 and CDR2: SGHAT and FQDESV (reference sequence). V was pared by 3 bases and J by 2 bases, with 17 bases of the junction left unmatched. The CDR3 consists of 19 residues. DNA for the CDR3: TGTGCCAGCAGCTTTCGAACGTCCGGCAGGGGGCGTCCGAACTATGGCTACACCTTC. Translated, it gives CASSFRTSGRGRPNYGYTF.

This clone was recorded a few times. The chain employs TRBV18 and TRBJ1-4, with 7 bases that match TRBD1. The length of the CDR3 is 14 residues. Germline V CDR1 and CDR2: KGHSH, LQKENI. Trimming took 3 bases from V and 5 from J; bases not matched to a gene: 3. In DNA, the CDR3 is TGTGCCAGCTCACCGGGACAGAAGAATGAAAAACTGTTTTTT. It is translated as CASSPGQKNEKLFF.

The rearrangement joins TRBV6-1 to TRBJ2-7; D perhaps matches TRBD1 (6 bases). The V and J ends lost 6 bases and 2 bases respectively, with 11 bases between them. The germline V gene encodes CDR1 MNHNS and CDR2 SASEGT. The CDR3 covers 13 residues. CDR3 nucleotides: TGTGCCAGCAGCATGGACAGAGCCTACGAGCAGTACTTC. Its translation: CASSMDRAYEQYF.

V and J are TRBV9 and TRBJ1-1; TRBD1 might be the D (6 bases). V gave up 0 bases and J gave up 2 bases, with 14 bases separating them. The CDR3 length is 16 residues. Germline V gene data show CDR1 as SGDLS and CDR2 as YYNGEE. The CDR3 region is CASSVDGGARNTEAFF. CDR3 DNA: TGTGCCAGCAGCGTAGATGGGGGGGCCCGTAACACTGAAGCTTTCTTT.

The rearrangement links TRBV11-3 to TRBJ2-3; D is uncertain. V lost 5 bases and J lost 3, with 9 bases in between. CDR3 length equals 13 residues. Per the germline V gene, CDR1 is SGHNT and CDR2 is YENEEA. Here the CDR3 DNA reads TGTGCCAGCAGCGCCTTTGTAACAGATACGCAGTATTTT. Encoded protein: CASSAFVTDTQYF.

The chain couples TRBV2 to TRBJ2-5, with D unclear. CDR3 size: 13 residues. Per the germline V gene, CDR1 is SNHLY and CDR2 is FYNNEI. The V end was cut by 4 bases, the J end by 5 bases, with 11 bases between. The CDR3 here is CASSGGSLETQYF. The CDR3 nucleotides read TGTGCCAGCAGTGGGGGTAGCTTGGAGACCCAGTACTTC.

The chain couples TRBV9 to TRBJ1-1; possibly TRBD1 for D (6 bases). V lost 4 bases to trimming and J lost 2 bases, with 15 bases between them. CDR1 and CDR2 from the germline V gene are SGDLS and YYNGEE. CDR3 length equals 15 residues. The CDR3, as DNA: TGTGCCAGCAGCCCTTCGACAGGATTTAACACTGAAGCTTTCTTT. Translation gives CASSPSTGFNTEAFF.

The chain joins TRBV5-8 to TRBJ1-3, with 8 bases lining up with TRBD1. CDR3 length: 16 residues. Germline CDR1 SGHTS, CDR2 YDEGEE. Losses at the gene ends were 9 bases for V and 1 base for J; bases not matched to a gene: 12. The CDR3 reads CATADRVRLSGNTIYF. The CDR3 bases are TGTGCCACCGCGGACAGGGTCCGTCTATCTGGAAACACCATATATTTT.

The genes are TRBV6-1 and TRBJ2-5; 8 bases map to TRBD2. V lost 6 bases to trimming and J lost 7 bases; unmatched junction nucleotides: 13. CDR3 length: 15 residues. Germline loops: CDR1 MNHNS, CDR2 SASEGT. The DNA of the CDR3 is TGTGCCAGCAGAAGAACACGGGGGGGAGGGCGGACCCAGTACTTC. It codes for CASRRTRGGGRTQYF.

The rearrangement links TRBV21-1 to TRBJ2-7; the table assigns TRBD2, which was not confirmed against the DNA. TRBV21-1 counts as a pseudogene. The CDR3 sequence is 15 residues long. Here the CDR3 DNA reads TGTGCCAGCAGCATAGGACTAGCAGAAACCTACGAGCAGTACTTC. Translation: CASSIGLAETYEQYF.

This sequence joins TRBV5-4 and TRBJ2-3; TRBD2 matches at 7 bases. V gave up 7 bases and J gave up 5 bases; unmatched junction bases: 10. The CDR3 has 14 amino acids. Germline CDR1 is SGHNT and CDR2 is YYREEE (reference sequence). CDR3 coding DNA: TGTGCCAGCCAGAGGACTAGGGAGATAGATACGCAGTATTTT. Translating it yields CASQRTREIDTQYF.

The chain couples TRBV28 to TRBJ2-7; D gene ambiguous. CDR3 size: 12 residues. CDR1 and CDR2 (germline): MDHEN, SYDVKM. Trimming shortened V by 7 bases and J by 4 bases, and 11 bases separated the two germline ends. CDR3 in DNA: TGTGCCAGCACCTTGGCCGGGTACGAGCAGTACTTC. This translates into CASTLAGYEQYF.

V gene TRBV5-8 combines with J gene TRBJ1-6, with D perhaps matching TRBD1 (5 bases). The germline CDR1 and CDR2 sequences are SGHTS and YDEGEE. V shed 3 bases and J shed 17 bases, with 21 bases lying between them. CDR3 length equals 14 residues. DNA of the CDR3: TGTGCCAGCAGCTCCCCGGGTCCTTCGGGGGAGGTCCACTTT. Protein product: CASSSPGPSGEVHF.